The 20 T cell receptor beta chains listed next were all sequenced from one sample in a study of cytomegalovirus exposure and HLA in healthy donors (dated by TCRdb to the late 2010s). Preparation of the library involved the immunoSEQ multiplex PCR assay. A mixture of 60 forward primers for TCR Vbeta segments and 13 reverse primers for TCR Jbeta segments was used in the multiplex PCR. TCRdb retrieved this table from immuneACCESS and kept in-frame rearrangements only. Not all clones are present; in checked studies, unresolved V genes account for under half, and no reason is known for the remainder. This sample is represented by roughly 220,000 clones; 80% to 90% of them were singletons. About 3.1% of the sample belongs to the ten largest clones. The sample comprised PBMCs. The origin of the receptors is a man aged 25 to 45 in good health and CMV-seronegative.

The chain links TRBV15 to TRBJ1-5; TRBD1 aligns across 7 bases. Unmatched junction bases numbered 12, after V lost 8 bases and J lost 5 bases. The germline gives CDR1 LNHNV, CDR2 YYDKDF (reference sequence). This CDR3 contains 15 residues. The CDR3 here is CATGAYRGGDQPQHF. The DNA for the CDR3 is TGTGCCACCGGTGCCTACAGGGGCGGCGATCAGCCCCAGCATTTT.

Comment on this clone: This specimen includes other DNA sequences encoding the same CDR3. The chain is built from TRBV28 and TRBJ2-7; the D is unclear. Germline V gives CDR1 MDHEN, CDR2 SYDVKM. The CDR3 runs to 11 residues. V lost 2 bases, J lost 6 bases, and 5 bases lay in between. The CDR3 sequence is CASSLRVEQYF. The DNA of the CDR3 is TGTGCCAGCAGTTTACGAGTCGAGCAGTACTTC.

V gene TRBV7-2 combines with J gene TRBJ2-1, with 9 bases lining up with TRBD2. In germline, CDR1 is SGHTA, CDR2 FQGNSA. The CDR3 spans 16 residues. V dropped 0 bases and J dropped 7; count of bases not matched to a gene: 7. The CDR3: CASSLAGAGGRNEQFF. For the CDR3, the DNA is TGTGCCAGCAGCTTAGCAGGAGCGGGGGGCCGAAATGAGCAGTTCTTC.

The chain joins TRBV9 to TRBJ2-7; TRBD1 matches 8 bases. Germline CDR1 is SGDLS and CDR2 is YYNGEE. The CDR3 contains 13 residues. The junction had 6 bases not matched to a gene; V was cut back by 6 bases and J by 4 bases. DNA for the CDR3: TGTGCCAGCAACCGACAGGGGAAGTACGAGCAGTACTTC. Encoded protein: CASNRQGKYEQYF. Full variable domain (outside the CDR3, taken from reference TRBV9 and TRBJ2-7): DSGVTQTPKHLITATGQRVTLRCSPRSGDLSVYWYQQSLDQGLQFLIQYYNGEERAKGNILERFSAQQFPDLHSELNLSSLELGDSALYFCASNRQGKYEQYFGPGTRLTVT.

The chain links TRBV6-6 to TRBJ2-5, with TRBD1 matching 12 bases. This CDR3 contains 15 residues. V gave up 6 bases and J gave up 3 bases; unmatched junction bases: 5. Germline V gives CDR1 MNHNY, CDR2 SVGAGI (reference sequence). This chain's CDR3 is CASSSGTGGKETQYF. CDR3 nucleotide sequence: TGTGCCAGCAGCTCAGGGACAGGGGGCAAAGAGACCCAGTACTTC.

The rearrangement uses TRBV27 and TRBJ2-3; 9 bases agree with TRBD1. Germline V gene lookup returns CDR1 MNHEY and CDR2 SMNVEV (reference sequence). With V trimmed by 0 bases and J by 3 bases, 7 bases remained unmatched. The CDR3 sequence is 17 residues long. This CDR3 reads CASSLSAGTGTTDTQYF. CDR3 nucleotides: TGTGCCAGCAGTTTATCCGCCGGGACAGGGACGACAGATACGCAGTATTTT.

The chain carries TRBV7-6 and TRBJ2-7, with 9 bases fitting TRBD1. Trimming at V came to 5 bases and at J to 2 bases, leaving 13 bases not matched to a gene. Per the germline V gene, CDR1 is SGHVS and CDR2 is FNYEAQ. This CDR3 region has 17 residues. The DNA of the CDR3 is TGTGCCAGCAGCCCTGCTGCGGGACAGGGATCCCCCTACGAGCAGTACTTC. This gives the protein CASSPAAGQGSPYEQYF.

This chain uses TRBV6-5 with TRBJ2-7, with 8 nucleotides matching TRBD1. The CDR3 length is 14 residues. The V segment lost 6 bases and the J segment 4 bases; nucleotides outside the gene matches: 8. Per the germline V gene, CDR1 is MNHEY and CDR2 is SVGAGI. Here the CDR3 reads CASRPRDRGYEQYF. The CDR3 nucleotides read TGTGCCAGCAGACCCCGAGACAGGGGATACGAGCAGTACTTC.

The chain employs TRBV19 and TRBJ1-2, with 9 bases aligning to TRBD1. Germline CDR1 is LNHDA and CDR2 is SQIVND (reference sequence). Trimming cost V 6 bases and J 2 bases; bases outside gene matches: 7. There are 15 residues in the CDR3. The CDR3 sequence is CASSPRTGENYGYTF. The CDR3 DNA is TGTGCCAGTAGCCCCAGGACAGGGGAAAACTATGGCTACACCTTC. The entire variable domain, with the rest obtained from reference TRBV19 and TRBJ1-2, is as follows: DGGITQSPKYLFRKEGQNVTLSCEQNLNHDAMYWYRQDPGQGLRLIYYSQIVNDFQKGDIAEGYSVSREKKESFPLTVTSAQKNPTAFYLCASSPRTGENYGYTFGSGTRLTVV.

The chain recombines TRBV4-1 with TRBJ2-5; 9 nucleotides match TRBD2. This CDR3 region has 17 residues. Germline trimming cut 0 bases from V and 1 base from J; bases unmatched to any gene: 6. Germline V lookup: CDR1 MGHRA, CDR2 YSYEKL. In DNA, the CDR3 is TGCGCCAGCAGCCAAGATCCAGCGGGGGGACTCCAAGAGACCCAGTACTTC. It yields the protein CASSQDPAGGLQETQYF.

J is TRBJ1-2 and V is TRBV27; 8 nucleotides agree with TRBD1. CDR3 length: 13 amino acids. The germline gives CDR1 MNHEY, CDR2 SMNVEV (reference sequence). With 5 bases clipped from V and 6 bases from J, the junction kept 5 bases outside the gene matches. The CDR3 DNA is TGTGCCAGCAGTCCTGGGACAGGCAATGGCTACACCTTC. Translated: CASSPGTGNGYTF.

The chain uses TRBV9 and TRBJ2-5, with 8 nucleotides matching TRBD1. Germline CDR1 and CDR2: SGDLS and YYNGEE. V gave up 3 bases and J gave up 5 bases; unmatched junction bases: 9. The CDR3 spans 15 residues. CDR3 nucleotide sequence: TGTGCCAGCAGCGCCCGGACAGGGCCGGGGGAGACCCAGTACTTC. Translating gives CASSARTGPGETQYF.

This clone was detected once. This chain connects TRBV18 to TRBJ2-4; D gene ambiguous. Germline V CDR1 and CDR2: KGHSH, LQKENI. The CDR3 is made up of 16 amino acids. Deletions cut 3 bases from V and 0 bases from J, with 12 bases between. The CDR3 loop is CASSPLAAVAKNIQYF. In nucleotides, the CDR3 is TGTGCCAGCTCACCGTTGGCGGCGGTAGCCAAAAACATTCAGTACTTC.

CDR3 loop: CASGRGDNNYGYTF. The CDR3, as DNA: TGTGCTAGCGGGAGGGGCGACAATAACTATGGCTACACCTTC. This chain joins TRBV12-5 and TRBJ1-2; a possible D gene is TRBD1 (5 bases). This CDR3 is 14 amino acids long. Germline assignment: CDR1 LGHNT and CDR2 FRNRAP. V gave up 9 bases and J gave up 1 base, with 15 bases separating them.

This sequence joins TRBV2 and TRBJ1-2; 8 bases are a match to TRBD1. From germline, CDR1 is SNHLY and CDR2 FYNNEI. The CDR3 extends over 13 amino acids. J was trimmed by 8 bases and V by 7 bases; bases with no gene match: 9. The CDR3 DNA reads TGTGCCAGCACCCCGACAGGGGAACGAGGCTACACCTTC. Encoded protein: CASTPTGERGYTF.

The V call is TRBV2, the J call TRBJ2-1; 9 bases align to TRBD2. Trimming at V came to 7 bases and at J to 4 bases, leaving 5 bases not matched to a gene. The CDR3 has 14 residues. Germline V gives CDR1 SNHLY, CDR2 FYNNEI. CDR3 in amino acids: CASTSSGVYNEQFF. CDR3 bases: TGTGCCAGCACCTCTAGCGGGGTTTACAATGAGCAGTTCTTC.

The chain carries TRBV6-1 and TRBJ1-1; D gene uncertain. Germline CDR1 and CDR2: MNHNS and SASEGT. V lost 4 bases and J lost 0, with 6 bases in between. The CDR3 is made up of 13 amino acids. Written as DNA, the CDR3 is TGTGCCAGCAGTGTGAGCATGAACACTGAAGCTTTCTTT. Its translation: CASSVSMNTEAFF.

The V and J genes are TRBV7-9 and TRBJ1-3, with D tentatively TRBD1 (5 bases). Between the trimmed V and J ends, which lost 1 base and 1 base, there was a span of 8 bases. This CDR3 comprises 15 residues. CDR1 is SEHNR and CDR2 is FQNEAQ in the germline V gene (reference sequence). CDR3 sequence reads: CASSLVGGSGNTIYF. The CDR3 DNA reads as TGTGCCAGCAGCTTAGTCGGGGGTTCTGGAAACACCATATATTTT.

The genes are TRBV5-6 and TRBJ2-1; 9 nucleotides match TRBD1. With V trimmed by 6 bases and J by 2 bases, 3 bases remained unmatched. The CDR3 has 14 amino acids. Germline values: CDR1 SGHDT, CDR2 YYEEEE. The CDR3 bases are TGTGCCAGCACCGGGACAGGGACCTACAATGAGCAGTTCTTC. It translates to CASTGTGTYNEQFF.

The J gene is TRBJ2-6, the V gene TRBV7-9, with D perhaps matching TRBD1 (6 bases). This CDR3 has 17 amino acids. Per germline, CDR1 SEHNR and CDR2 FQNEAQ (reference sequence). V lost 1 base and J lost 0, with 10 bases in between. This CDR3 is CASSLEQGSSGANVLTF. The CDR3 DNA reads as TGTGCCAGCAGCTTAGAACAGGGAAGCTCTGGGGCCAACGTCCTGACTTTC.